The TCR beta chain described here comes from a study of cytomegalovirus exposure and HLA in healthy donors. PCR was performed using 60 Vbeta and 13 Jbeta primers. Profiling relied on immunoSEQ multiplex PCR, and the TCRdb table lists in-frame clones only, not all of them. The data show some 71,000 clones, with roughly 70% seen just once and 8.5% to 10% held by the top ten. This clonotype was sampled from a woman aged 50 to 60 in good health and CMV-seropositive. The specimen was PBMCs.

The CDR3 coding sequence is TGTGCCAGCAGTTCGACGCCGGGACAGGGGGCGCGCGGCTACACCTTC. It translates to CASSSTPGQGARGYTF. The chain recombines TRBV6-5 with TRBJ1-2; TRBD1 matches 12 bases. Per the germline V gene, CDR1 is MNHEY and CDR2 is SVGAGI. J gave up 8 bases and V 4 bases, and 11 bases lay outside the gene matches. The CDR3 totals 16 residues.